One and the same sample provided the 21 T cell receptor beta chains below, sequenced in a study of shared clonotypes between healthy human individuals. Naive CD8 isolation took CD45RO-negative cells positively selected for CCR7 and excluded terminally differentiated effector memory CD45RA+ cells. Sequencing was performed with immunoSEQ multiplex PCR; in TCRdb, only in-frame clones are kept and a portion is missing. There are approximately 1.9 million clones in the sample; 90% to 95% occur only once, and about 1.6% lies in the top ten. What was sequenced was naive CD8+ T cells from PBMCs. Receptors originate from a young man in good health. Some clones in this sample may be carry-over from other donors' samples.

The chain's CDR3 is CASSPDGDTQYF. The CDR3 DNA sequence: TGTGCCAGCTCACCAGATGGAGATACGCAGTATTTT. The chain is built from TRBV18 and TRBJ2-3; D gene unclear. V was shortened by 2 bases and J by 5 bases, with 5 bases between the two germline ends. Germline V gene lookup returns CDR1 KGHSH and CDR2 LQKENI. This CDR3 has 12 amino acids.

This chain uses TRBV7-9 with TRBJ2-7; D remains ambiguous. The CDR3 loop spans 14 amino acids. Deletions cut 6 bases from V and 3 bases from J, with 15 bases between. Germline V gene lookup returns CDR1 SEHNR and CDR2 FQNEAQ (reference sequence). The CDR3 here is CASSRKPGGYEQYF. CDR3 sequence (DNA): TGTGCCAGCAGTAGAAAACCCGGCGGCTACGAGCAGTACTTC.

This sequence joins TRBV7-3 and TRBJ2-1, with 16 bases identical to TRBD2. CDR3 length: 18 amino acids. CDR1 is SGHTA and CDR2 is FQGTGA in the germline V gene. The V gene end was trimmed by 2 bases and the J gene end by 3 bases; junction bases not matched to a gene: 4. The CDR3 DNA is TGTGCCAGCAGCTTAGGGACTAGCGGGAGGGTGGTCTACAATGAGCAGTTCTTC. Protein: CASSLGTSGRVVYNEQFF.

This chain connects TRBV19 to TRBJ2-7; D unresolved. The ends were cut back, 3 bases at V and 4 bases at J, with 7 bases in the middle. The CDR3 extends over 12 amino acids. CDR1 and CDR2 (germline): LNHDA, SQIVND (reference sequence). The CDR3 loop is CASSMQGYEQYF. The CDR3 region has the DNA TGTGCCAGTAGTATGCAAGGTTACGAGCAGTACTTC.

This clone was counted between two and nine times. The chain couples TRBV7-3 to TRBJ1-1, with 7 bases aligning to TRBD1. Germline V gives CDR1 SGHTA, CDR2 FQGTGA. This CDR3 contains 12 residues. Germline trimming cut 6 bases from V and 8 bases from J; bases unmatched to any gene: 6. The CDR3 is CASSTGEGEAFF. The CDR3 DNA reads as TGTGCCAGCAGTACAGGGGAAGGAGAAGCTTTCTTT.

This chain connects TRBV4-3 to TRBJ1-2; possible D gene TRBD1, 5 bases. V lost 4 bases, J lost 4 bases, and 19 bases lay in between. Germline V gives CDR1 LGHNA, CDR2 YSLEER. This CDR3 has 16 amino acids. CDR3 bases: TGCGCCAGCAGCCCTTCCTCAACAGGCGGGGGCTATGGCTACACCTTC. Protein: CASSPSSTGGGYGYTF.

This clone was seen a single time. This chain uses TRBV4-1 with TRBJ1-1; TRBD1 is a possible D gene (5 bases). Germline V CDR1 and CDR2: MGHRA, YSYEKL. CDR3 length: 14 residues. The germline V and J ends were trimmed by 0 bases and 4 bases, with 9 bases remaining between them. CDR3 sequence reads: CASSQELGVTEAFF. Here the CDR3 DNA reads TGCGCCAGCAGCCAAGAACTAGGGGTCACTGAAGCTTTCTTT.

Details on this clone: The same CDR3 arises from other DNA sequences in this sample as well. The CDR3 DNA follows: TGTGCCAGCAGTCCAGGAGGCAATGAGCAGTTCTTC. It yields the protein CASSPGGNEQFF. The V and J genes are TRBV28 and TRBJ2-1, with a weak D call TRBD2 (5 bases). From germline, CDR1 is MDHEN and CDR2 SYDVKM. This CDR3 spans 12 amino acids. Deletions cut 5 bases from V and 6 bases from J, with 8 bases between.

The V call is TRBV28, the J call TRBJ2-3; D possibly corresponds to TRBD1 (5 bases). V was pared by 4 bases and J by 0 bases, with 17 bases between. The CDR3 has 17 residues. CDR1 MDHEN and CDR2 SYDVKM come from the germline V gene. CDR3 in DNA: TGTGCCAGCAGTTCGCCCAGGGCTTCCCCTAGCACAGATACGCAGTATTTT. Residues: CASSSPRASPSTDTQYF.

Points on this clone: In the same sample, other DNA sequences code for this CDR3. The V call is TRBV27, the J call TRBJ2-3; D gene ambiguous. Trimming took off 2 bases at V and 3 bases at J, with 6 bases between the two ends. The V gene's germline CDR1 is MNHEY and CDR2 SMNVEV (reference sequence). CDR3 length equals 13 residues. The CDR3 loop reads CASSLRPTDTQYF. The CDR3 bases are TGTGCCAGCAGTTTACGGCCTACAGATACGCAGTATTTT.

The J gene is TRBJ2-7, the V gene TRBV9; D ambiguous. Trimming removed 0 bases from V and 3 bases from J, with 10 bases in between. Germline V gives CDR1 SGDLS, CDR2 YYNGEE. CDR3 size: 14 residues. For the CDR3, the DNA is TGTGCCAGCAGCGTAGGGAGTAGCCGCTACGAGCAGTACTTC. Amino acid sequence: CASSVGSSRYEQYF.

V usage is TRBV28 and J usage is TRBJ2-2; D is possibly TRBD2 (5 bases). Germline V gene sequence: CDR1 MDHEN, CDR2 SYDVKM. Trimming stripped 6 bases from V and 6 bases from J, with 20 bases between. This CDR3 region has 16 residues. The CDR3, as DNA: TGTGCCAGCAGGTCCGTTGCCGGGAAGGACGCCGGGGAGCTGTTTTTT. Translated, it gives CASRSVAGKDAGELFF.

The DNA for the CDR3 is TGTGCCAGCTCACCACACGACTACGGCGGGACTAGCGGGAGGGCCCAGGATGAGCAGTTCTTC. This sequence encodes CASSPHDYGGTSGRAQDEQFF. The chain has TRBV18 and TRBJ2-1, with 16 bases fitting TRBD2. This CDR3 has 21 residues. The germline V gene encodes CDR1 KGHSH and CDR2 LQKENI. Trimming took 1 base from V and 8 from J; bases not matched to a gene: 17.

The chain links TRBV11-2 to TRBJ1-2; D may be TRBD1 (5 bases). The CDR3 has 14 amino acids. Deletions cut 5 bases from V and 8 bases from J, with 18 bases between. The germline gives CDR1 SGHAT, CDR2 FQNNGV. The CDR3 bases are TGTGCCAGCAGCGGGCGGGACGGATCAAACGGCTACACCTTC. It translates to CASSGRDGSNGYTF.

The V call is TRBV9, the J call TRBJ1-5; D not certain. There are 15 residues in the CDR3. The germline V gene has CDR1 SGDLS and CDR2 YYNGEE. V was cut by 3 bases and J by 0 bases, with 10 bases left in between. The CDR3 DNA reads as TGTGCCAGCAGCGGAGACGGCAATAGCAATCAGCCCCAGCATTTT. Translating it yields CASSGDGNSNQPQHF.

The chain carries TRBV9 and TRBJ2-3; TRBD2 matches 10 bases. This CDR3 has 17 amino acids. Trimming at V came to 3 bases and at J to 0 bases, leaving 7 bases not matched to a gene. The germline V gene has CDR1 SGDLS and CDR2 YYNGEE. The CDR3 here is CASSAGTSASSTDTQYF. The CDR3 DNA follows: TGTGCCAGCAGCGCCGGGACTAGCGCTTCTAGCACAGATACGCAGTATTTT.

The chain employs TRBV4-1 and TRBJ1-5; D remains ambiguous. The V end lost 0 bases, the J end lost 4 bases, and 7 bases lay between the germline ends. In germline, CDR1 is MGHRA, CDR2 YSYEKL. This CDR3 has 14 residues. The CDR3 DNA follows: TGCGCCAGCAGCCAAGATGTGAGGAATCAGCCCCAGCATTTT. This gives the protein CASSQDVRNQPQHF.

With respect to this clone: Other DNA sequences within the sample encode an identical CDR3. The V and J genes are TRBV5-1 and TRBJ2-7; no reliable D call. The germline V and J ends were trimmed by 1 base and 0 bases, with 5 bases remaining between them. CDR3 length equals 13 residues. Germline V gene lookup returns CDR1 SGHRS and CDR2 YFSETQ. Here the CDR3 DNA reads TGCGCCAGCAGCTTGAGAAGCTCCTACGAGCAGTACTTC. It yields the protein CASSLRSSYEQYF.

This clone appeared a few times. The V gene is TRBV4-1, the J gene TRBJ2-2; D is perhaps TRBD2 (5 bases). The CDR3 runs 15 residues. From germline, CDR1 is MGHRA and CDR2 YSYEKL. Trimming pared 3 bases from V and 4 bases from J, leaving 12 bases between. The CDR3 DNA reads as TGCGCCAGCAGCCAGTACGAGGGATTCACCGGGGAGCTGTTTTTT. Translation: CASSQYEGFTGELFF.

Turning to this clone: At the DNA level, this CDR3 is encoded by other sequences in the same sample as well. The gene calls are TRBV27 and TRBJ2-7, with a possible D match to TRBD1 (6 bases). CDR3 size: 13 residues. Germline V gene sequence: CDR1 MNHEY, CDR2 SMNVEV (reference sequence). V lost 5 bases, J lost 1 base, and 9 bases lay in between. The CDR3 nucleotides are TGTGCCAGCAGTCCGGGACAATCCTACGAGCAGTACTTC. This encodes CASSPGQSYEQYF.

With respect to this clone: Additional DNA sequences in this sample encode the identical CDR3. This chain links TRBV25-1 with TRBJ2-7; 8 positions agree with TRBD2. Trimming took 1 base from V and 3 from J; bases not matched to a gene: 2. This CDR3 comprises 14 residues. Germline V gene data show CDR1 as MGHDK and CDR2 as SYGVNS. As DNA, the CDR3 is TGTGCCAGCAGTGAATCCACTAGCGGCTACGAGCAGTACTTC. Translating it yields CASSESTSGYEQYF.